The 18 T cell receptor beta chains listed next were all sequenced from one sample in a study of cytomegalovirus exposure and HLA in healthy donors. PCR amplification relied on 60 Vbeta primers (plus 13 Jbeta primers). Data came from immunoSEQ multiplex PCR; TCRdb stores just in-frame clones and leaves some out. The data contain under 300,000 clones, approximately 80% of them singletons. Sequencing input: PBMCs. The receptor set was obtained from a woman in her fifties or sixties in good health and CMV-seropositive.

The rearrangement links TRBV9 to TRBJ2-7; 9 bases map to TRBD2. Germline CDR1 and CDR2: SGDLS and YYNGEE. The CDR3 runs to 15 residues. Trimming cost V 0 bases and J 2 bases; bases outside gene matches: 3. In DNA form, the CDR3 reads TGTGCCAGCAGCGTAGAGGCTAGCGGGGCCTACGAGCAGTACTTC. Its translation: CASSVEASGAYEQYF.

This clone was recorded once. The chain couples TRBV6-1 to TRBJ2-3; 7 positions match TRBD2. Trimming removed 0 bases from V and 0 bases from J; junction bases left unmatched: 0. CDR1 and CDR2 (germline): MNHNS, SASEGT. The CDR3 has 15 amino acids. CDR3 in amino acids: CASSEASGSTDTQYF. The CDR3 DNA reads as TGTGCCAGCAGTGAAGCTAGCGGGAGCACAGATACGCAGTATTTT.

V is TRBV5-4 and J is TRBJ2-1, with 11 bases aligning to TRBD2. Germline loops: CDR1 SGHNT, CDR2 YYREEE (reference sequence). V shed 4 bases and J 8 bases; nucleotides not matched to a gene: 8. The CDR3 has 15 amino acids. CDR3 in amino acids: CASSPGTSGSHEQFF. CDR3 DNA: TGTGCCAGCAGCCCCGGGACTAGCGGTAGTCATGAGCAGTTCTTC.

The CDR3 DNA reads as TGTGCCAGCAGTTCCCGGTTAACGGTCAATGAGCAGTTCTTC. This encodes CASSSRLTVNEQFF. The chain combines TRBV27 with TRBJ2-1; no firm D call. The V and J ends lost 4 bases and 6 bases respectively, with 13 bases between them. Germline V lookup: CDR1 MNHEY, CDR2 SMNVEV (reference sequence). This CDR3 is built from 14 residues.

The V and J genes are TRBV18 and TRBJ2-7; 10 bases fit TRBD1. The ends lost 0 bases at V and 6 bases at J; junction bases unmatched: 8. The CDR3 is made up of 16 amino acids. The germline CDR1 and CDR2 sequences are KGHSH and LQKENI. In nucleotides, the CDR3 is TGTGCCAGCTCACCACCCGGCGGGACAGGGGTGACCGAGCAGTACTTC. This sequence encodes CASSPPGGTGVTEQYF. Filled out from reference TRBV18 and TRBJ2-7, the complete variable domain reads NAGVMQNPRHLVRRRGQEARLRCSPMKGHSHVYWYRQLPEEGLKFMVYLQKENIIDESGMPKERFSAEFPKEGPSILRIQQVVRGDSAAYFCASSPPGGTGVTEQYFGPGTRLTVT.

As DNA, the CDR3 is TGTGCCAGCAGCCAAGATATAAGGGAACAGGGGGACACTGAAGCTTTCTTT. This encodes CASSQDIREQGDTEAFF. The chain employs TRBV4-2 and TRBJ1-1; TRBD1 agrees at 8 bases. The germline CDR1 and CDR2 sequences are LGHNA and YNFKEQ. The CDR3 extends over 17 amino acids. Losses at the gene ends were 0 bases for V and 3 bases for J; bases not matched to a gene: 9.

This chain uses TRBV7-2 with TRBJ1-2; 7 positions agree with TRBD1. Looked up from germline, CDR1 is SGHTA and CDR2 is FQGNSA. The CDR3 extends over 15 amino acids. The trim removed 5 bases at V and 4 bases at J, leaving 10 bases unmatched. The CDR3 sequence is CASSAGTVQVYGYTF. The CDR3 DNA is TGTGCCAGCAGCGCCGGGACAGTCCAGGTCTATGGCTACACCTTC.

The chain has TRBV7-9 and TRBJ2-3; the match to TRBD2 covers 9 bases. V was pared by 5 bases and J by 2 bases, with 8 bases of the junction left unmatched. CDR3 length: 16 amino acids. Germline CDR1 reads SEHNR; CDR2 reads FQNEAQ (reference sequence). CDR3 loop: CASSHNEREATDTQYF. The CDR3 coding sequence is TGTGCCAGCAGCCACAACGAGCGGGAGGCCACAGATACGCAGTATTTT.

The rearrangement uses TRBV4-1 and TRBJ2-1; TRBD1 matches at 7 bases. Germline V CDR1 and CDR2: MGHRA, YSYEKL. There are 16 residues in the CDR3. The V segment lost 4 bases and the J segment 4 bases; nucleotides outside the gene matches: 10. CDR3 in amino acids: CASSPRDSPPYNEQFF. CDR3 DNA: TGCGCCAGCAGCCCGAGGGACAGCCCTCCTTACAATGAGCAGTTCTTC.

For the CDR3, the DNA is TGTGCCAGCAGCCCAGGGACTAGCGGGATGGAGCAGTACTTC. As protein: CASSPGTSGMEQYF. J is TRBJ2-7 and V is TRBV7-9; 13 bases are a match to TRBD2. The germline CDR1 and CDR2 sequences are SEHNR and FQNEAQ (reference sequence). There are 14 residues in the CDR3. The junction had 5 bases not matched to a gene; V was cut back by 5 bases and J by 7 bases.

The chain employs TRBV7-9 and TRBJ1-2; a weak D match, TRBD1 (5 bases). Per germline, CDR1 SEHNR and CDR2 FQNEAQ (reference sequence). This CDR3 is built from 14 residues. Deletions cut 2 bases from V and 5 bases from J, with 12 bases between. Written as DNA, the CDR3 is TGTGCCAGCAGCTTAAGCGGGGCTGAGTATGGCTACACCTTC. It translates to CASSLSGAEYGYTF.

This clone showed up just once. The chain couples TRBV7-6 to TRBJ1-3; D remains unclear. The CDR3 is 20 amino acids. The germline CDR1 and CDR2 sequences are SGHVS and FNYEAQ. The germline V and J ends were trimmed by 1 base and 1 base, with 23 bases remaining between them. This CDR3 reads CASSLVPFKGGRVSGNTIYF. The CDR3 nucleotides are TGTGCCAGCAGCTTAGTTCCGTTTAAAGGAGGGAGAGTTTCTGGAAACACCATATATTTT.

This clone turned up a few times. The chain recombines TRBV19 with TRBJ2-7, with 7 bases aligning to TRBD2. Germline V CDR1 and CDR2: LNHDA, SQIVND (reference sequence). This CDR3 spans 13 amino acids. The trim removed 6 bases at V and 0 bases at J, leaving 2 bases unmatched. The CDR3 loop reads CASRGGNSYEQYF. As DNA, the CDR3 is TGTGCCAGTAGGGGAGGGAACTCCTACGAGCAGTACTTC.

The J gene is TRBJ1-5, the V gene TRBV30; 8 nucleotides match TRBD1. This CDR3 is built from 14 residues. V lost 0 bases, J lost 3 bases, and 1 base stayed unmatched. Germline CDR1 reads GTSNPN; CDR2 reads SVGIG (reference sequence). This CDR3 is CAWSVTGDNQPQHF. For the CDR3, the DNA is TGTGCCTGGAGTGTGACAGGGGACAATCAGCCCCAGCATTTT.

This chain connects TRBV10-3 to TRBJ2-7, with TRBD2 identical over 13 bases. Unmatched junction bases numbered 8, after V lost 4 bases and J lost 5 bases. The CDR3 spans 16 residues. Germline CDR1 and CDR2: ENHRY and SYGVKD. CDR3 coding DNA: TGTGCCATCAGTGCGGGACTAGCGGGAAATGGGCACGAGCAGTACTTC. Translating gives CAISAGLAGNGHEQYF.

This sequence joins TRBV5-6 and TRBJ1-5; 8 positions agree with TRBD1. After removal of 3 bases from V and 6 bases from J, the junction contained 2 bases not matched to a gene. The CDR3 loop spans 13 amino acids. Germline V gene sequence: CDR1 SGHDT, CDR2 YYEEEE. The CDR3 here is CASSWTGTQPQHF. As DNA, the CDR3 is TGTGCCAGCAGCTGGACAGGGACTCAGCCCCAGCATTTT.

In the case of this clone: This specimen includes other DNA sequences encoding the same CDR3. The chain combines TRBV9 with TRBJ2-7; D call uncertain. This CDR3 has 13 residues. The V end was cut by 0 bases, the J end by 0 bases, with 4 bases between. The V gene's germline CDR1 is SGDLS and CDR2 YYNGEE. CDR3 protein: CASSVGSSYEQYF. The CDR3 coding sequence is TGTGCCAGCAGCGTAGGGAGCTCCTACGAGCAGTACTTC. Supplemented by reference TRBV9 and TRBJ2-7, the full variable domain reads DSGVTQTPKHLITATGQRVTLRCSPRSGDLSVYWYQQSLDQGLQFLIQYYNGEERAKGNILERFSAQQFPDLHSELNLSSLELGDSALYFCASSVGSSYEQYFGPGTRLTVT.

The chain's CDR3 is CASGFSPGTSNTGELFF. In nucleotides, the CDR3 is TGTGCTAGTGGTTTTTCCCCCGGGACATCGAACACCGGGGAGCTGTTTTTT. V gene TRBV12-5 combines with J gene TRBJ2-2; D might be TRBD1 (6 bases). The CDR3 consists of 17 residues. Germline assignment: CDR1 LGHNT and CDR2 FRNRAP. V lost 3 bases and J 0 bases, leaving 14 bases between the germline ends.